The 14 T cell receptor beta chains below all came from one sample that was sequenced in a study of regulatory T cells in long-lasting Graves disease. The time point: newly diagnosed GD, antithyroid drugs for less than 3 months. Scientists built the TCR library using RNA that was extracted from PBMCs. The authors built TCR beta libraries using iRepertoire HTBI primers and Arm-PCR of CDR3 regions. TCRdb re-analysed the multiplex PCR reads in MiXCR, keeping a single row per CDR3 protein. Found here are about 360,000 distinct CDR3 sequences, 15% to 20% of them singletons; the top ten hold 20% to 25%. This same sample was also part of a study on T cells in Graves' hyperthyroidism and ophthalmopathy.

The sequences come from peripheral blood mononuclear cells (PBMCs), collected at new diagnosis, from a patient treated with antithyroid drugs. These receptors all come from a woman aged 18-29 years with Graves disease.

This clonotype has only a few counts. The chain joins TRBV20-1 to TRBJ1-4; no definite D call. Germline V gene data show CDR1 as DFQATT and CDR2 as SNEGSKA (reference sequence). V was cut by 3 bases and J by 2 bases, with 7 bases left in between. The CDR3 spans 13 residues. The CDR3 region has the DNA TGCAGTGCTAGTTTTGGGACTAATGAAAAACTGTTTTTT. Its translation is CSASFGTNEKLFF.

In this sample, this clonotype turned up many times. The CDR3 loop is CASSQEDRIHEQYF. DNA of the CDR3: TGTGCCAGCAGCCAAGAGGATAGGATCCACGAGCAGTACTTC. The chain couples TRBV12-3 or TRBV12-4 to TRBJ2-7; D not resolved. The V and J ends lost 6 bases and 5 bases respectively, with 17 bases between them. This CDR3 region has 14 residues.

A few counts support this clonotype. This chain connects TRBV7-3 to TRBJ1-5; D unclear. The V end lost 0 bases, the J end lost 7 bases, and 7 bases lay between the germline ends. Germline lookup yields CDR1 SGHTA and CDR2 FQGTGA. CDR3 size: 13 residues. The CDR3 DNA is TGTGCCAGCAGCTTAACTTTGGCGCAGCCCCAGCATTTT. This translates into CASSLTLAQPQHF.

As for this clonotype: This clone may be a read error of a much larger clone one base away. The rearrangement uses TRBV27 and TRBJ2-4; 9 positions match TRBD1. This CDR3 has 15 amino acids. V lost 5 bases, J lost 13 bases, and 15 bases stayed unmatched. Germline V gene sequence: CDR1 MNHEY, CDR2 SMNVEV (reference sequence). CDR3 sequence (DNA): TGTGCCAGCAGTGCCGGACAGGGGACCTACAATGAGCAGTACTTC. Encoded protein: CASSAGQGTYNEQYF.

This clonotype appeared many times. The chain combines TRBV11-1 with TRBJ2-7, with D perhaps TRBD2 (6 bases). Trimming left V 5 bases short and J 4 bases short, with 15 bases between. The CDR3 is 14 amino acids. The V gene's germline CDR1 is SGHAT and CDR2 FQDESV (reference sequence). As DNA, the CDR3 is TGTGCCAGCAGCGCGGGACTGGGGCTATACGAGCAGTACTTC. It is translated as CASSAGLGLYEQYF.

The sample holds a few counts of this clonotype. The gene calls are TRBV19 and TRBJ2-5, with TRBD2 identical over 9 bases. Trimming at V came to 6 bases and at J to 7 bases, leaving 9 bases not matched to a gene. CDR1 and CDR2 (germline): LNHDA, SQIVND (reference sequence). The CDR3 is 14 amino acids. The CDR3 bases are TGTGCCAGTAGGGAGCGGGAGGAAGTCGGGACCCAGTACTTC. The encoded protein is CASREREEVGTQYF.

This clonotype turned up a few times. The rearrangement links TRBV29-1 to TRBJ2-7, with D maybe TRBD2 (6 bases). CDR1 SQVTM and CDR2 ANQGSEA come from the germline V gene. This CDR3 spans 13 amino acids. The germline V and J ends were trimmed by 3 bases and 3 bases, with 12 bases remaining between them. The CDR3 reads CSVEGPGGYEQYF. CDR3 bases: TGCAGCGTTGAGGGACCCGGGGGCTACGAGCAGTACTTC.

This clonotype was found many times. The genes are TRBV28 and TRBJ2-5; perhaps D is TRBD1 or TRBD2 (6 bases each). Germline values: CDR1 MDHEN, CDR2 SYDVKM. The V end was cut by 6 bases, the J end by 4 bases, with 15 bases between. This CDR3 is built from 14 residues. Written as DNA, the CDR3 is TGTGCCAGCAGCAAAAGGGGGGCCGGAGAGACCCAGTACTTC. It yields the protein CASSKRGAGETQYF. Full variable domain (outside the CDR3, taken from reference TRBV28 and TRBJ2-5): DVKVTQSSRYLVKRTGEKVFLECVQDMDHENMFWYRQDPGLGLRLIYFSYDVKMKEKGDIPEGYSVSREKKERFSLILESASTNQTSMYLCASSKRGAGETQYFGPGTRLLVL.

The V call is TRBV6-1, the J call TRBJ2-7, with 8 bases that match TRBD1. CDR1 is MNHNS and CDR2 is SASEGT in the germline V gene. The CDR3 contains 13 residues. With 8 bases clipped from V and 6 bases from J, the junction kept 9 bases outside the gene matches. CDR3 DNA: TGTGCCAGCGGCCATAGGACAGGGATCGAGCAGTACTTC. It is translated as CASGHRTGIEQYF.

The gene calls are TRBV4-2 and TRBJ2-2; TRBD2 aligns across 8 bases. Germline lookup yields CDR1 LGHNA and CDR2 YNFKEQ. This CDR3 region has 17 residues. V shed 1 base, J shed 6 bases, and the junction held 10 bases outside the gene matches. CDR3 in DNA: TGTGCCAGCAGCCAAGTTTCCGGGGGGGAAGTATCCGGGGAGCTGTTTTTT. This translates into CASSQVSGGEVSGELFF.

This clonotype was seen many times. This chain joins TRBV5-1 and TRBJ2-2; possibly TRBD1 or TRBD2 for D (5 bases each). Trimming shortened V by 4 bases and J by 5 bases, and 18 bases separated the two germline ends. CDR1 and CDR2 (germline): SGHRS, YFSETQ. The CDR3 contains 16 residues. The DNA for the CDR3 is TGCGCCAGCAGCAAAGCTGCCACAGGAGGAACCGGGGAGCTGTTTTTT. Translation: CASSKAATGGTGELFF.

The chain links TRBV4-1 to TRBJ2-1, with TRBD2 matching over 10 bases. CDR3 size: 16 residues. V shed 0 bases and J 4 bases; nucleotides not matched to a gene: 3. Germline CDR1 and CDR2: MGHRA and YSYEKL. CDR3 sequence (DNA): TGCGCCAGCAGCCAAGAACTAGCGGGGCCGTACAATGAGCAGTTCTTC. This sequence encodes CASSQELAGPYNEQFF.

This clonotype was detected ten times or more. The chain combines TRBV2 with TRBJ2-7; D is possibly TRBD2 (6 bases). CDR3 length: 14 residues. Trimming shortened V by 3 bases and J by 4 bases, and 13 bases separated the two germline ends. Looked up from germline, CDR1 is SNHLY and CDR2 is FYNNEI. In DNA, the CDR3 is TGTGCCAGCAGTGAGACGGGAGACTTATACGAGCAGTACTTC. Encoded protein: CASSETGDLYEQYF.

This clonotype was observed at least ten times. The V call is TRBV5-1, the J call TRBJ2-7, with a weak D call TRBD1 (5 bases). The CDR3 length is 12 residues. The germline V gene encodes CDR1 SGHRS and CDR2 YFSETQ. V was pared by 3 bases and J by 4 bases, with 8 bases between. The CDR3 DNA reads as TGCGCCAGCAGCTATGACAGTTACGAGCAGTACTTC. This gives the protein CASSYDSYEQYF.